This TCR beta chain was sequenced in a study of blood T cell repertoires in COVID-19. The overall study: Italy, Spain and the United States were the sources of the convalescent and acute COVID-19 samples. PBMCs, B-cell-depleted T cells, or T cells provided the cDNA or gDNA that made up the material.

Original processing notes: By means of reference gene primer amplification, nucleated cell counts were estimated. The method was immunoSEQ multiplex PCR; TCRdb's version includes in-frame clones alone and lacks a portion of them. V, J and clone size are those of that table, while D and trimming were read from the DNA. Of approximately 140,000 clones in the sample, about 80% were seen once. The CDR3 has 15 residues. CDR1 and CDR2 from the germline V gene are MDHEN and SYDVKM. V gave up 5 bases and J gave up 0 bases, with 13 bases separating them. The chain carries TRBV28 and TRBJ1-1; the D gene is possibly TRBD1 (6 bases). The sequencing input was peripheral blood. This sequence was found in a man between 70 and 80 years old with acute or convalescent COVID-19. CDR3 coding DNA: TGTGCCAGCAGTCCAGCCGACAGGCTGAACACTGAAGCTTTCTTT. Its protein is CASSPADRLNTEAFF.